This TCR beta chain appears in the sequencing data of a study of blood T cell repertoires in COVID-19. On the study more broadly: The study drew acute and convalescent COVID-19 samples from the United States, Italy and Spain. In each case, the material was cDNA or gDNA derived from T cells, B-cell-depleted T cells, or PBMCs.

Per the original data handling: Estimates of nucleated cell counts were drawn from the amplification of reference gene primers. Repertoires were generated with immunoSEQ multiplex PCR, while TCRdb's copy carries only in-frame clones and drops some. The V and J calls and clone size were taken over from that table, and D and trimming were inferred from the DNA. This table holds tens of thousands of clones, around 83% found once. What was sequenced was peripheral blood. This receptor was taken from a man aged 80 or over with acute or convalescent COVID-19.

In DNA form, the CDR3 reads TGTGCCAGCAGTTTTAGCCTATACCAAGAGACCCAGTACTTC. Its translation is CASSFSLYQETQYF. This chain connects TRBV28 to TRBJ2-5; no definite D call. Trimming took 3 bases from V and 0 from J, leaving 8 bases between them. The germline gives CDR1 MDHEN, CDR2 SYDVKM. This CDR3 has 14 amino acids.